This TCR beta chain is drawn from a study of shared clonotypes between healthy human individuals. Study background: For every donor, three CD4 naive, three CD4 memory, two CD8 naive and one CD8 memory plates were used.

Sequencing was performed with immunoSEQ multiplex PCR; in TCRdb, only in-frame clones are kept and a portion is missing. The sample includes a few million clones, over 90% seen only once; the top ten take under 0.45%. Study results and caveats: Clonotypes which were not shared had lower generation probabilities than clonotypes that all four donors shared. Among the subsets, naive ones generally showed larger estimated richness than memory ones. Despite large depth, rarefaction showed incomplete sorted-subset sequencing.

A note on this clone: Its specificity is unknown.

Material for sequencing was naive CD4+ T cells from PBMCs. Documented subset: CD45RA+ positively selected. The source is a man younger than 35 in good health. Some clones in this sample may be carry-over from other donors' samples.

As DNA, the CDR3 is TGTGCCAGCAGCTTAATGACAGGGAGGTACAATGAGCAGTTCTTC. It translates to CASSLMTGRYNEQFF. The J gene is TRBJ2-1, the V gene TRBV11-2; possible D gene TRBD1, 7 bases. V was clipped by 2 bases and J by 4 bases, with 12 bases between them. Germline CDR1 and CDR2: SGHAT and FQNNGV. This CDR3 is built from 15 residues.